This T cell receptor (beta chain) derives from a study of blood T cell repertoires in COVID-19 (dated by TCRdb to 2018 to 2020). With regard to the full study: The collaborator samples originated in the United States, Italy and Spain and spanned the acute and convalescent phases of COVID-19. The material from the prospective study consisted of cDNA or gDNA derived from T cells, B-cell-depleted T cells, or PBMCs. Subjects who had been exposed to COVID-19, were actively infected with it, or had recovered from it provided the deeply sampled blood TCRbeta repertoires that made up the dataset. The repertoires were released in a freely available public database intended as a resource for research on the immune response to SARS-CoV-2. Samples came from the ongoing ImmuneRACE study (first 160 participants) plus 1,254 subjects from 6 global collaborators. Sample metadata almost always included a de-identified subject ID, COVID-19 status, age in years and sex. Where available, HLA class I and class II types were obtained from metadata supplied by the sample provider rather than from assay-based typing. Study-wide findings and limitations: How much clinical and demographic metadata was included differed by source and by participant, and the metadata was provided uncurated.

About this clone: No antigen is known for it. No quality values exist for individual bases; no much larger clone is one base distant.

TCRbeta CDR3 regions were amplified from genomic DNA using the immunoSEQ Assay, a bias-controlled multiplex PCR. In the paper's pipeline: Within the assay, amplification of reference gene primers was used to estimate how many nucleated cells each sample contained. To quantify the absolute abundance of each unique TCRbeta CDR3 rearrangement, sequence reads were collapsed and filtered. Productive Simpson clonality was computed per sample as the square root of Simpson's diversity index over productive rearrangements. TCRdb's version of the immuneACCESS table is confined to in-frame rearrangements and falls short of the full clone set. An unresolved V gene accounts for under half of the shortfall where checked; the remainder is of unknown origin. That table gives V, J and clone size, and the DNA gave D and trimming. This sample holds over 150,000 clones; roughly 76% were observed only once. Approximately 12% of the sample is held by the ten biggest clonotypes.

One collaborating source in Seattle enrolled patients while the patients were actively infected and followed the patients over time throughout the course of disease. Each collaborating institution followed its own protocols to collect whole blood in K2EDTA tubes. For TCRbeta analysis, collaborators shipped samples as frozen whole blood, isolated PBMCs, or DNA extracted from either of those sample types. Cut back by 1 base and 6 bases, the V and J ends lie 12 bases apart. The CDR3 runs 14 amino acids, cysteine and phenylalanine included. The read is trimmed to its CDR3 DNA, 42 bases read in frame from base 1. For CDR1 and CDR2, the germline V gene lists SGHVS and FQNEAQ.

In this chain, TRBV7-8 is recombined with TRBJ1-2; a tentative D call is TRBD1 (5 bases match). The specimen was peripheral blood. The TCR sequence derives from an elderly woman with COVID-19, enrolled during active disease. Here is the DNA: TGTGCCAGCAGCTTAGACCCAGGGTATAATGGCTACACCTTC. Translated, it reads CASSLDPGYNGYTF.